This T cell receptor (beta chain) was found in a study of blood T cell repertoires in COVID-19. Study as a whole: From the United States, Italy and Spain came samples of acute and convalescent COVID-19.

TCRdb keeps only in-frame clones here, not all; method: immunoSEQ multiplex PCR. The sample carries roughly 200,000 clones, approximately 83% recorded once. CDR3 length equals 15 residues. Trimming took 4 bases from V and 10 from J, leaving 17 bases between them. In germline, CDR1 is SNHLY, CDR2 FYNNEI. This TCR derives from a woman aged 50 to 65 who had been exposed to COVID-19. The chain has TRBV2 and TRBJ1-6; D remains ambiguous. The sample consisted of PBMCs or T cells enriched from blood (not recorded which). CDR3 in DNA: TGTGCCAGCAGTGTGTTCGGAGAGGTGAACTCACCCCTCCACTTT. It is translated as CASSVFGEVNSPLHF.